Listed below are T cell receptor beta chains from one sample, sequenced in a study of blood T cells in healthy people across ages. TCRdb re-called the 5' RACE reads through MiXCR, storing one row per CDR3 protein. Of roughly 1.9 million distinct CDR3 sequences listed, 30% to 40% are singletons. Sequencing input: blood. All receptors come from a human donor in good health. Each CDR3 is given with its conserved first and last residue. The order of the fields is CDR3 length, V gene, J gene, CDR3 protein.

cdr3_length: 15; v_call: TRBV5-5; j_call: TRBJ1-1; cdr3_aa: CASRRPGTGDTEAFF
cdr3_length: 15; v_call: TRBV2; j_call: TRBJ2-5; cdr3_aa: CASIGTLFGQETQYF
cdr3_length: 15; v_call: TRBV5-6; j_call: TRBJ2-3; cdr3_aa: CASSLRQFSTDTQYF
cdr3_length: 14; v_call: TRBV12-3/TRBV12-4; j_call: TRBJ1-1; cdr3_aa: CASSRQGRRTEAFF
cdr3_length: 14; v_call: TRBV7-2; j_call: TRBJ2-1; cdr3_aa: CASSLERGGSGQFF
cdr3_length: 16; v_call: TRBV12-3/TRBV12-4; j_call: TRBJ1-2; cdr3_aa: CASRFLEPGTGYGYTF
cdr3_length: 16; v_call: TRBV12-3/TRBV12-4; j_call: TRBJ2-2; cdr3_aa: CASADRPLANTGELFF
cdr3_length: 14; v_call: TRBV29-1; j_call: TRBJ2-7; cdr3_aa: CSVLPSQSSYEQYF
cdr3_length: 17; v_call: TRBV27; j_call: TRBJ1-2; cdr3_aa: CASSLSGQGHINYGYTF
cdr3_length: 13; v_call: TRBV24-1; j_call: TRBJ2-7; cdr3_aa: CATSSVGLYEQYF
cdr3_length: 15; v_call: TRBV3-1; j_call: TRBJ2-1; cdr3_aa: CASSHQGAGYNEQFF
cdr3_length: 16; v_call: TRBV4-2; j_call: TRBJ2-7; cdr3_aa: CASSQLIAQGSYEQYF
cdr3_length: 15; v_call: TRBV6-2/TRBV6-3; j_call: TRBJ1-2; cdr3_aa: CASSYQVAGGYGYTF
cdr3_length: 16; v_call: TRBV6-5; j_call: TRBJ1-4; cdr3_aa: CASSYYSEAPLGKLFF
cdr3_length: 15; v_call: TRBV6-5; j_call: -; cdr3_aa: CASSPSRDRVSEQYF
cdr3_length: 13; v_call: TRBV29-1; j_call: TRBJ2-5; cdr3_aa: CSVSESVVETQYF
cdr3_length: 14; v_call: TRBV12-3/TRBV12-4; j_call: TRBJ1-1; cdr3_aa: CASIRGQGNTEAFF
cdr3_length: 15; v_call: TRBV6-4; j_call: TRBJ1-2; cdr3_aa: CASSDRSGADYGYTF
cdr3_length: 14; v_call: TRBV20-1; j_call: TRBJ2-1; cdr3_aa: CSARGGGRGDEQFF
cdr3_length: 13; v_call: TRBV11-2; j_call: TRBJ1-2; cdr3_aa: CASSPGIVGGYTF
cdr3_length: 14; v_call: TRBV4-1; j_call: TRBJ2-1; cdr3_aa: CASSQASPRNEQFF
cdr3_length: 15; v_call: TRBV4-3; j_call: -; cdr3_aa: CASSQVSGPQETQYF
cdr3_length: 15; v_call: TRBV7-2; j_call: TRBJ2-7; cdr3_aa: CASSLQGPDSYEQYF
cdr3_length: 14; v_call: TRBV20-1; j_call: TRBJ2-3; cdr3_aa: CSAREDSSTDTQYF
cdr3_length: 14; v_call: TRBV7-7; j_call: TRBJ2-1; cdr3_aa: CASSLGEDGNEQFF
cdr3_length: 13; v_call: TRBV12-3/TRBV12-4; j_call: TRBJ2-5; cdr3_aa: CASSPGLIETQYF
cdr3_length: 15; v_call: TRBV7-2; j_call: TRBJ1-2; cdr3_aa: CASRYTAGTNYGYTF
cdr3_length: 14; v_call: TRBV7-6; j_call: TRBJ2-7; cdr3_aa: CASSKRQGTYEQYF
cdr3_length: 12; v_call: TRBV7-8; j_call: TRBJ2-7; cdr3_aa: CASAGVTYEQYF
cdr3_length: 16; v_call: TRBV10-3; j_call: TRBJ1-5; cdr3_aa: CAISDLSREGSQPQHF
cdr3_length: 16; v_call: TRBV2; j_call: TRBJ2-1; cdr3_aa: CASSHRTGPSYNEQFF
cdr3_length: 12; v_call: TRBV7-2; j_call: TRBJ2-3; cdr3_aa: CASSSSKDTQYF
cdr3_length: 14; v_call: TRBV5-1; j_call: -; cdr3_aa: CASSVLTGDHEQYF
cdr3_length: 18; v_call: TRBV9; j_call: TRBJ2-1; cdr3_aa: CASSVTLSGGQTSNEQFF
cdr3_length: 14; v_call: TRBV5-6; j_call: TRBJ1-2; cdr3_aa: CASSLQLGNYGYTF
cdr3_length: 15; v_call: TRBV7-2; j_call: TRBJ1-2; cdr3_aa: CASSPGTGNNYGYTF
cdr3_length: 14; v_call: TRBV20-1; j_call: TRBJ2-1; cdr3_aa: CSAWSSGGFNEQFF